The 22 T cell receptor beta chains given below trace back to one sample, sequenced in a study of tumor-infiltrating lymphocytes in oesophageal squamous cell carcinoma. TCRdb reprocessed the PCR reads via MiXCR and lists one record per CDR3 protein. In the table there are 20,000 or so distinct CDR3 sequences, roughly 40% of which are singletons. Sequences were obtained from esophageal tumor tissue. The receptors derive from a male donor with esophageal squamous cell carcinoma.

Ten or more counts support this clonotype. This sequence joins TRBV12-3 or TRBV12-4 and TRBJ2-1, with D maybe TRBD1 (6 bases). Trimming pared 3 bases from V and 0 bases from J, leaving 12 bases between. The CDR3 consists of 16 residues. As DNA, the CDR3 is TGTGCCAGCAGTTTCCTCACAGGGAGCTCCTACAATGAGCAGTTCTTC. This codes for CASSFLTGSSYNEQFF.

The CDR3 nucleotides are TGTGCCAGCAGCTCCAGACCTGCTTATGGAAACACCATATATTTT. The encoded protein is CASSSRPAYGNTIYF. This rearrangement joins TRBV7-9 to TRBJ1-3, with D uncertain. Germline V gene sequence: CDR1 SEHNR, CDR2 FQNEAQ (reference sequence). The CDR3 spans 15 residues. Trimming left V 4 bases short and J 3 bases short, with 13 bases between.

The rearrangement joins TRBV7-2 to TRBJ2-5, with unresolved D. The DNA end lines up better with TRBJ1-5; the J call may be wrong. This CDR3 is built from 15 residues. Germline assignment: CDR1 SGHTA and CDR2 FQGNSA. The CDR3 loop is CASSLDGKYNQPQHF. The CDR3 region has the DNA TGTGCCAGCAGCTTAGACGGCAAATACAATCAGCCCCAGCATTTT.

This sequence joins TRBV19 and TRBJ2-6, with unresolved D. CDR1 LNHDA and CDR2 SQIVND come from the germline V gene (reference sequence). The ends were cut back, 6 bases at V and 0 bases at J, with 3 bases in the middle. The CDR3 runs 13 residues. The CDR3: CASSNSGANVLTF. CDR3 nucleotides: TGTGCCAGTAGCAACTCTGGGGCCAACGTCCTGACTTTC. The variable domain in full, with the rest retrieved from reference TRBV19 and TRBJ2-6, is DGGITQSPKYLFRKEGQNVTLSCEQNLNHDAMYWYRQDPGQGLRLIYYSQIVNDFQKGDIAEGYSVSREKKESFPLTVTSAQKNPTAFYLCASSNSGANVLTFGAGSRLTVL.

This clonotype was picked up a small number of times. The V call is TRBV27, the J call TRBJ2-5; 8 nucleotides line up with TRBD2. J lost 11 bases, V lost 6 bases, and 14 bases had no gene match. Germline CDR1 and CDR2: MNHEY and SMNVEV (reference sequence). The CDR3 has 14 amino acids. CDR3 region: CASSRGGSPGEQYF. In DNA, the CDR3 is TGTGCCAGCAGCCGGGGGGGGAGCCCGGGGGAGCAGTACTTC.

This clonotype was recorded a few times. The chain has TRBV7-9 and TRBJ2-1; D is ambiguous. This CDR3 is built from 13 residues. Germline V gene sequence: CDR1 SEHNR, CDR2 FQNEAQ (reference sequence). Trimming removed 0 bases from V and 10 bases from J, with 10 bases in between. CDR3 sequence (DNA): TGTGCCAGCAGCTTAGCGAGTTTGGCAGAGCAGTTCTTC. Its translation: CASSLASLAEQFF.

There are many counts of this clonotype. The V and J genes are TRBV2 and TRBJ1-5; D gene uncertain. The germline V and J ends were trimmed by 3 bases and 4 bases, with 10 bases remaining between them. This CDR3 spans 14 amino acids. In germline, CDR1 is SNHLY, CDR2 FYNNEI. The DNA for the CDR3 is TGTGCCAGCAGTGATGCGACACCTAATCAGCCCCAGCATTTT. It specifies CASSDATPNQPQHF.

As to this clonotype: This CDR3 fails to terminate in the conserved phenylalanine or tryptophan, so it likely reflects a read error. The DNA is omitted, as the CDR3 cannot be located on it reliably, and the CDR3 follows TCRdb's listing. This chain uses TRBV6-1 with TRBJ2-1; TRBD1 reflects the table's D call only, with no check against the DNA. Ends included, the CDR3 has 17 residues. Germline assignment: CDR1 MNHNS and CDR2 SASEGT. The CDR3 reads CASSDPWGGKETQYFGA.

The chain recombines TRBV5-6 with TRBJ2-7, with 9 bases fitting TRBD1. V shed 4 bases and J 2 bases; nucleotides not matched to a gene: 4. Germline CDR1 is SGHDT and CDR2 is YYEEEE. There are 14 residues in the CDR3. The CDR3 loop is CASSGTGFAYEQYF. The CDR3 nucleotides are TGTGCCAGCAGCGGGACAGGGTTTGCCTACGAGCAGTACTTC.

With respect to this clonotype: This may be a read error: a much more frequent sequence differs by one nucleotide. This chain uses TRBV9 with TRBJ2-5; possibly TRBD2 for D (6 bases). The CDR3 is made up of 14 amino acids. Germline V CDR1 and CDR2: SGDLS, YYNGEE. Trimming pared 5 bases from V and 11 bases from J, leaving 22 bases between. For the CDR3, the DNA is TGTGCCAGCAGTTCCGGGACTCCCGGCGATGAGCAGTACTTC. Its protein is CASSSGTPGDEQYF.

This clonotype was recorded many times. The chain carries TRBV27 and TRBJ2-3, with 9 positions matching TRBD1. The V segment lost 5 bases and the J segment 5 bases; nucleotides outside the gene matches: 5. CDR1 is MNHEY, CDR2 SMNVEV, per germline (reference sequence). There are 14 residues in the CDR3. CDR3 coding DNA: TGTGCCAGCAGTCACGACAGGGGGGTAGATACGCAGTATTTT. This sequence encodes CASSHDRGVDTQYF.

Points on this clonotype: One end of the junction is discordant with germline, which a read error may explain. The chain uses TRBV7-6 and TRBJ2-3; D gene unclear. The CDR3 is 12 amino acids. Germline V gene sequence: CDR1 SGHVS, CDR2 FNYEAQ. This CDR3 reads CASSFPRGTRYF. The CDR3 DNA sequence: TGTGCCAGCAGCTTCCCGCGCGGTACGCGGTATTTT.

This clonotype was counted ten times or more. One base away lies a much larger clone, so this may be a sequencing read error. This rearrangement joins TRBV7-9 to TRBJ2-7, with D tentatively TRBD2 (6 bases). V shed 5 bases and J shed 7 bases, with 18 bases lying between them. The length of the CDR3 is 14 residues. CDR1 and CDR2 from the germline V gene are SEHNR and FQNEAQ (reference sequence). CDR3 bases: TGTGCCAGCAGCGGGGACTTGTCCTACAATGAGCAGTACTTC. Protein product: CASSGDLSYNEQYF. Using reference TRBV7-9 and TRBJ2-7 for the parts outside the CDR3, the full variable domain is DTGVSQNPRHKITKRGQNVTFRCDPISEHNRLYWYRQTLGQGPEFLTYFQNEAQLEKSRLLSDRFSAERPKGSFSTLEIQRTEQGDSAMYLCASSGDLSYNEQYFGPGTRLTVT.

V usage is TRBV7-2 and J usage is TRBJ1-5, with D uncertain. Looked up from germline, CDR1 is SGHTA and CDR2 is FQGNSA. Trimming pared 3 bases from V and 1 base from J, leaving 7 bases between. This CDR3 comprises 14 residues. CDR3 in amino acids: CASSLQQSNQPQHF. CDR3 nucleotides: TGTGCCAGCAGCTTGCAACAGAGCAATCAGCCCCAGCATTTT.

Ten or more counts support this clonotype. The chain couples TRBV5-1 to TRBJ1-4; possible D gene TRBD1, 5 bases. Between the trimmed V and J ends, which lost 0 bases and 8 bases, there was a span of 20 bases. CDR1 and CDR2 from the germline V gene are SGHRS and YFSETQ. This CDR3 is built from 17 residues. CDR3 loop: CASSLGGDHRQREKLFF. The DNA of the CDR3 is TGCGCCAGCAGCTTGGGGGGGGACCACCGCCAGAGGGAAAAACTGTTTTTT.

A word on this clonotype: In this CDR3 the conserved last residue, phenylalanine or tryptophan, is missing, so a read error is likely. It is unclear where the CDR3 begins or ends on the DNA, so no DNA is shown, and the CDR3 is as TCRdb lists it. The CDR3 reads CASSLGTS. The chain links TRBV7-3 to TRBJ2-6. CDR1 is SGHTA and CDR2 is FQGTGA in the germline V gene. The CDR3 extends over 8 residues, inclusive of both ends.

The chain has TRBV12-3 or TRBV12-4 and TRBJ2-5; no reliable D call. V was shortened by 5 bases and J by 2 bases, with 9 bases between the two germline ends. The CDR3 extends over 13 amino acids. Here the CDR3 reads CASSKARQETQYF. DNA of the CDR3: TGTGCCAGCAGTAAAGCTAGGCAAGAGACCCAGTACTTC.

This clonotype showed up many times. V gene TRBV12-3 or TRBV12-4 combines with J gene TRBJ1-5; possible D gene TRBD1, 5 bases. V was cut by 4 bases and J by 1 base, with 11 bases left in between. The length of the CDR3 is 15 residues. For the CDR3, the DNA is TGTGCCAGCAGTTCGGTGGGGGAGAGCAATCAGCCCCAGCATTTT. Translation gives CASSSVGESNQPQHF.

Remarks on this clonotype: A read error may explain this, as a much larger clone is one base away. No conserved phenylalanine or tryptophan ends this CDR3, so it is likely a read error. The chain is built from TRBV7-6 and TRBJ2-5; 7 positions agree with TRBD2. The J call may not be correct, given that the DNA end is closer to TRBJ2-1. CDR1 and CDR2 from the germline V gene are SGHVS and FNYEAQ. The CDR3 has 16 amino acids. The CDR3 coding sequence is TGTGCCAGCAGTTCCACTAGCGAAAGCTCCTACAATGAGCAGTTCTTA. Its protein is CASSSTSESSYNEQFL.

V gene TRBV7-2 combines with J gene TRBJ2-4, with 8 bases lining up with TRBD1. The J call may be faulty, since TRBJ2-7 better matches the DNA end. CDR1 SGHTA and CDR2 FQGNSA come from the germline V gene. The CDR3 contains 14 residues. The CDR3 sequence is CASSFGTGPYEQYF. The CDR3 nucleotides are TGTGCCAGCAGCTTCGGGACAGGCCCCTACGAGCAGTACTTC.

This clonotype was detected ten times or more. The gene calls are TRBV9 and TRBJ2-1, with 7 nucleotides matching TRBD2. The CDR3 contains 14 residues. Losses at the gene ends were 5 bases for V and 5 bases for J; bases not matched to a gene: 7. The germline V gene has CDR1 SGDLS and CDR2 YYNGEE. The DNA for the CDR3 is TGTGCCAGCAGTGGAGCGGGGTTTAACAATGAGCAGTTCTTC. It is translated as CASSGAGFNNEQFF.

This clonotype was counted only a few times. Here the CDR3 omits its conserved ending phenylalanine or tryptophan, so a read error is the likely source. It is unclear where the CDR3 begins or ends on the DNA, so no DNA is shown, and the CDR3 is as TCRdb lists it. V usage is TRBV7-3 and J usage is TRBJ2-7; the D call of TRBD1 is as the table states it, not checked on the DNA. The CDR3 is 17 residues long, counting both termini. The germline V gene has CDR1 SGHTA and CDR2 FQGTGA. The chain's CDR3 is CASRPTGDVGYGYTFGS.